Sequencing of this TCR beta chain was carried out in a study of somatic mutations in cytotoxic T cells in rheumatoid arthritis. Sequencing was performed with immunoSEQ multiplex PCR; in TCRdb, only in-frame clones are kept and a portion is missing. In the table there are 10,000 to 15,000 clones, 75% to 80% of which are singletons. V was cut by 0 bases and J by 1 base, with 6 bases left in between. The CDR3 covers 14 residues. Per the germline V gene, CDR1 is SQVTM and CDR2 is ANQGSEA. General study points: Compared with age-matched healthy controls, rheumatoid arthritis patients did not differ significantly in CD8+ T-cell clonality. No age-related increase in CD8+ clonality was seen in healthy controls, but one was seen in rheumatoid arthritis patients.

Concerning this clone: Antigen specificity is unknown.

Sequencing used CD8+ T cells sorted from blood. The chain is built from TRBV29-1 and TRBJ2-2, with a possible D match to TRBD2 (6 bases). The TCR originated in an adult with rheumatoid arthritis. The CDR3 DNA is TGCAGCGTTGAAGAGGGACTGAACACCGGGGAGCTGTTTTTT. Its protein is CSVEEGLNTGELFF.